What follows are 7 T cell receptor beta chains derived from one specimen sequenced in a study of memory CD4+ T cells and cytomegalovirus serostatus. The sort gate was single viable CD3+CD4+CD8-CD45RO+ cells for memory CD4+ T cells. Here immunoSEQ multiplex PCR was the method, and the copy in TCRdb shows in-frame clones only, minus some. Among under 50,000 clones, around four fifths were seen once, and the ten largest hold 1.2%. The sequencing sample was made of memory CD4+ T cells from blood. The receptors originated from an adult in good health and CMV-seropositive.

This clone was recorded once. J is TRBJ1-5 and V is TRBV9; D is undetermined. Germline assignment: CDR1 SGDLS and CDR2 YYNGEE. The CDR3 sequence is 13 residues long. V shed 5 bases and J shed 3 bases, with 9 bases lying between them. The CDR3 reads CASSRSINQPQHF. Written as DNA, the CDR3 is TGTGCCAGCAGTCGCTCTATCAATCAGCCCCAGCATTTT. The variable domain in full, completed from reference TRBV9 and TRBJ1-5, reads DSGVTQTPKHLITATGQRVTLRCSPRSGDLSVYWYQQSLDQGLQFLIQYYNGEERAKGNILERFSAQQFPDLHSELNLSSLELGDSALYFCASSRSINQPQHFGDGTRLSIL.

The CDR3 region is CASSYVAGNQPQHF. The CDR3 DNA sequence: TGTGCCAGCAGTTACGTCGCAGGCAATCAGCCCCAGCATTTT. This chain joins TRBV6-5 and TRBJ1-5, with D unresolved. The V gene lost 2 bases and the J gene lost 2 bases, with 7 bases spanning the gap. Germline V CDR1 and CDR2: MNHEY, SVGAGI. The length of the CDR3 is 14 residues.

This clone was counted a few times. The CDR3, as DNA: TGCGCCAGCAGCTTGGGGGCTGAAGCTTTCTTT. Protein product: CASSLGAEAFF. The chain combines TRBV5-1 with TRBJ1-1; D call uncertain. This CDR3 has 11 residues. Per germline, CDR1 SGHRS and CDR2 YFSETQ. Trimming cost V 0 bases and J 6 bases, with 3 bases left between them. The entire variable domain, with the rest obtained from reference TRBV5-1 and TRBJ1-1, is as follows: KAGVTQTPRYLIKTRGQQVTLSCSPISGHRSVSWYQQTPGQGLQFLFEYFSETQRNKGNFPGRFSGRQFSNSRSEMNVSTLELGDSALYLCASSLGAEAFFGQGTRLTVV.

This rearrangement joins TRBV18 to TRBJ2-3; D uncertain. V was cut by 6 bases and J by 4 bases, with 17 bases left in between. CDR3 length: 15 amino acids. Looked up from germline, CDR1 is KGHSH and CDR2 is LQKENI. The CDR3, as DNA: TGTGCCAGCTCTCCCGTTGAGCCGACTGCAGATACGCAGTATTTT. This sequence encodes CASSPVEPTADTQYF.

This clone was counted between two and nine times. The CDR3: CASRVTSGGGRDTQYF. The DNA for the CDR3 is TGTGCCAGCAGAGTTACTAGCGGGGGGGGACGGGATACGCAGTATTTT. The chain has TRBV2 and TRBJ2-3; 13 bases line up with TRBD2. Germline trimming cut 6 bases from V and 6 bases from J; bases unmatched to any gene: 9. Germline V gene lookup returns CDR1 SNHLY and CDR2 FYNNEI. This CDR3 comprises 16 residues. Full variable domain (remainder filled in from reference TRBV2 and TRBJ2-3): EPEVTQTPSHQVTQMGQEVILRCVPISNHLYFYWYRQILGQKVEFLVSFYNNEISEKSEIFDDQFSVERPDGSNFTLKIRSTKLEDSAMYFCASRVTSGGGRDTQYFGPGTRLTVL.

The CDR3 DNA reads as TGCGCCAGCAGCCAGGACGGCCCTTCCTACAATGAGCAGTTCTTC. Protein: CASSQDGPSYNEQFF. The J gene is TRBJ2-1, the V gene TRBV5-1, with D unresolved. V was pared by 4 bases and J by 1 base, with 12 bases between. In germline, CDR1 is SGHRS, CDR2 YFSETQ. The CDR3 totals 15 residues.

The J gene is TRBJ2-1, the V gene TRBV28; D ambiguous. The CDR3 extends over 15 amino acids. Germline CDR1 reads MDHEN; CDR2 reads SYDVKM. Trimming removed 6 bases from V and 1 base from J, with 13 bases in between. CDR3 residues: CASSPVGISYNEQFF. The CDR3 DNA reads TGTGCCAGCAGCCCTGTGGGGATTTCCTACAATGAGCAGTTCTTC.